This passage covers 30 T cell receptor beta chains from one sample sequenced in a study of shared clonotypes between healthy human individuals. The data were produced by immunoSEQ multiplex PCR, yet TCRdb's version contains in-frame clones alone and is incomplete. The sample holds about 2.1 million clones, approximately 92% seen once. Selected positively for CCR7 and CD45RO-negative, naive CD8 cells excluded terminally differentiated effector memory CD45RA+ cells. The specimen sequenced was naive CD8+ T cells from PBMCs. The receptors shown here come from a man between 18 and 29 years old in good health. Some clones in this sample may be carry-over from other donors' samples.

CDR3 protein: CASNVGGVNTEAFF. The CDR3 DNA reads as TGTGCCAGCAACGTGGGGGGGGTGAACACTGAAGCTTTCTTT. The chain carries TRBV6-5 and TRBJ1-1, with D perhaps TRBD1 (5 bases). CDR3 length: 14 residues. Germline CDR1 MNHEY, CDR2 SVGAGI. Between the trimmed V and J ends, which lost 7 bases and 0 bases, there was a span of 12 bases.

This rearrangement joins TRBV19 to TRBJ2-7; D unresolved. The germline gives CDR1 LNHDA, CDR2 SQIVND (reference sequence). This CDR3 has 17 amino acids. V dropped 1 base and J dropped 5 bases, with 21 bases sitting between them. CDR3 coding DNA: TGTGCCAGTAGTATAGGTCCCCGCCAGGAAGGGTCGGACGAGCAGTACTTC. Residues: CASSIGPRQEGSDEQYF.

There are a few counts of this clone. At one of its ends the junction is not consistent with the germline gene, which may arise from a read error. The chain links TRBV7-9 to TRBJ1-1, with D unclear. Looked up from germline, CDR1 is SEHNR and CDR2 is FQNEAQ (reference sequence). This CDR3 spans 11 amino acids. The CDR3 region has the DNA TGTGCCAGCAGCTTTAACATTGAAGCTTTCTTT. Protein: CASSFNIEAFF.

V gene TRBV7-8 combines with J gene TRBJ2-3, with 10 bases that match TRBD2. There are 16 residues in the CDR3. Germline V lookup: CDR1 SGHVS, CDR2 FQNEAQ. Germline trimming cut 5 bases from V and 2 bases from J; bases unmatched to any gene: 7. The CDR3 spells CASSQGLAANTDTQYF. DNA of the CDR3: TGTGCCAGCAGCCAAGGACTAGCGGCTAACACAGATACGCAGTATTTT.

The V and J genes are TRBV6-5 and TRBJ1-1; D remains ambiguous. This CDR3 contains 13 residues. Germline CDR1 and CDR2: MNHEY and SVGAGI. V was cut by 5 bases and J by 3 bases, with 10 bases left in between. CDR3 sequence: CASSGLLDTEAFF. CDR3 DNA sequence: TGTGCCAGCAGTGGACTCCTTGACACTGAAGCTTTCTTT.

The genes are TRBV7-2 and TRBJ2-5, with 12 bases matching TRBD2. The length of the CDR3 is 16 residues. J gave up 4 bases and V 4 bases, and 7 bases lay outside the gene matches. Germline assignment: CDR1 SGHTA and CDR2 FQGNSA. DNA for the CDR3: TGTGCCAGCAGCTCGGGACTAGCGGGTTCTTTAGAGACCCAGTACTTC. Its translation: CASSSGLAGSLETQYF.

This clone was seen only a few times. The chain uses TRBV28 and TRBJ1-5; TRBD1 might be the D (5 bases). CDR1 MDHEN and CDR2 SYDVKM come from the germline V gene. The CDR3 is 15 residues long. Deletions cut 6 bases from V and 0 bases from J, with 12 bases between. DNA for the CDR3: TGTGCCAGCAGCCACGGGAGGGGTAGCAATCAGCCCCAGCATTTT. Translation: CASSHGRGSNQPQHF.

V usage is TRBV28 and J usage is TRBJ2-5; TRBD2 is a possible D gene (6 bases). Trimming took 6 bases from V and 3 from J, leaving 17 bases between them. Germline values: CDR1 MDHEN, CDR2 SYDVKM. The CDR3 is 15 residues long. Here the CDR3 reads CASSPASDGKETQYF. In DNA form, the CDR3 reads TGTGCCAGCAGCCCAGCTAGCGACGGAAAAGAGACCCAGTACTTC.

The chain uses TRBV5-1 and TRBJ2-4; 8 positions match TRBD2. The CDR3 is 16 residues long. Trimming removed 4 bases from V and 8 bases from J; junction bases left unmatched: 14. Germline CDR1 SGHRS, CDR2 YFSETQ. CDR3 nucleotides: TGCGCCAGCAGCCAAGGACTAGCTTCCCTCGCGGACATTCAGTACTTC. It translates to CASSQGLASLADIQYF.

The CDR3 loop reads CASSLVLGNGEQYF. The CDR3 DNA is TGTGCCAGCAGCTTAGTTCTGGGAAACGGCGAGCAGTACTTC. The rearrangement joins TRBV7-2 to TRBJ2-7; D gene unclear. The CDR3 is made up of 14 amino acids. The V gene lost 1 base and the J gene lost 6 bases, with 13 bases spanning the gap. The germline V gene encodes CDR1 SGHTA and CDR2 FQGNSA.

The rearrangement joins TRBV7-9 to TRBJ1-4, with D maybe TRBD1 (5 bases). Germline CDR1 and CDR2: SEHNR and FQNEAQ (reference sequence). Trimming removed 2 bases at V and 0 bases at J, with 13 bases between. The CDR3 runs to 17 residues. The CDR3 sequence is CASSLPRDVPTNEKLFF. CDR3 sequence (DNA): TGTGCCAGCAGCTTACCCCGGGACGTCCCAACTAATGAAAAACTGTTTTTT.

CDR3 nucleotides: TGCGCCAGCAGCCAAGGGGAGGACAGGTCCTACGAGCAGTACTTC. It is translated as CASSQGEDRSYEQYF. J is TRBJ2-7 and V is TRBV4-1; tentatively, D is TRBD1 (7 bases). This CDR3 is 15 amino acids long. Germline V CDR1 and CDR2: MGHRA, YSYEKL. Trimming removed 1 base from V and 1 base from J, with 11 bases in between.

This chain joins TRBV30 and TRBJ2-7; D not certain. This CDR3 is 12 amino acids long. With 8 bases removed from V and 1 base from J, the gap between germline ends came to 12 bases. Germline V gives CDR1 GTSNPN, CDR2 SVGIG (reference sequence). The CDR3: CAGEGQSYEQYF. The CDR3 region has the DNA TGTGCCGGGGAAGGGCAGTCCTACGAGCAGTACTTC. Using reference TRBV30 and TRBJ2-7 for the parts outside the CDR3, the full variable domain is SQTIHQWPATLVQPVGSPLSLECTVEGTSNPNLYWYRQAAGRGLQLLFYSVGIGQISSEVPQNLSASRPQDRQFILSSKKLLLSDSGFYLCAGEGQSYEQYFGPGTRLTVT.

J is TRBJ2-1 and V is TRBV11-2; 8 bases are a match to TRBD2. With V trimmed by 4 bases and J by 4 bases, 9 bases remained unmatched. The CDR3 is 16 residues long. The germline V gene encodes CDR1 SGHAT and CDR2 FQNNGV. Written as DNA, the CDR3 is TGTGCCAGCAGCTCCCCTACTAGCGGCAGTTACAATGAGCAGTTCTTC. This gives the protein CASSSPTSGSYNEQFF.

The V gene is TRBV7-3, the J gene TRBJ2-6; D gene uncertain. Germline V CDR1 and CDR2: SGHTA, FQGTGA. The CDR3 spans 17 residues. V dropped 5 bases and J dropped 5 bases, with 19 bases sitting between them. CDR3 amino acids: CASSNIRLQSRANVLTF. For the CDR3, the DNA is TGTGCCAGCAGCAATATTCGCTTACAAAGTCGGGCCAACGTCCTGACTTTC.

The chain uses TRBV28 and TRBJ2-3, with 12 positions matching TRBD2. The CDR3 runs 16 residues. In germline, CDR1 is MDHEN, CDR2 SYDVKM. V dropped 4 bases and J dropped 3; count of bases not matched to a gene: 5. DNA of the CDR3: TGTGCCAGCAGTTCCCCTGGACTAGCGGGAACAGATACGCAGTATTTT. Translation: CASSSPGLAGTDTQYF.

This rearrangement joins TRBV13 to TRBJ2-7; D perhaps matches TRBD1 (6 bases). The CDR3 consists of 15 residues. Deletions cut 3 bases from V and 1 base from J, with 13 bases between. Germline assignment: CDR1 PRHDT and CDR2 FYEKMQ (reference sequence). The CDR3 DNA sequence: TGTGCCAGCAGCTTTACAGGGAGTTCGTCCTACGAGCAGTACTTC. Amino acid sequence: CASSFTGSSSYEQYF.

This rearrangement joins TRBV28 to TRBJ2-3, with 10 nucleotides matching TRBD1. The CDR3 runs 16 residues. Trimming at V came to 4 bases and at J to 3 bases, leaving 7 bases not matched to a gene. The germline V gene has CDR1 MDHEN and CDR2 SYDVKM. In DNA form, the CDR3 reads TGTGCCAGCAGTTCGGACAGGGGGGATCAAACAGATACGCAGTATTTT. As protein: CASSSDRGDQTDTQYF. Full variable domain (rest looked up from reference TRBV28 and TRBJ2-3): DVKVTQSSRYLVKRTGEKVFLECVQDMDHENMFWYRQDPGLGLRLIYFSYDVKMKEKGDIPEGYSVSREKKERFSLILESASTNQTSMYLCASSSDRGDQTDTQYFGPGTRLTVL.

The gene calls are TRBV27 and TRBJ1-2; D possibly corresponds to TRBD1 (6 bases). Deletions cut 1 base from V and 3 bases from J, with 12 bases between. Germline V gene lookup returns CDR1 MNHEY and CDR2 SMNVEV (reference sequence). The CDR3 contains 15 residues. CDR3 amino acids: CASSLLGGADYGYTF. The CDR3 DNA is TGTGCCAGCAGTTTATTGGGGGGCGCCGACTATGGCTACACCTTC.

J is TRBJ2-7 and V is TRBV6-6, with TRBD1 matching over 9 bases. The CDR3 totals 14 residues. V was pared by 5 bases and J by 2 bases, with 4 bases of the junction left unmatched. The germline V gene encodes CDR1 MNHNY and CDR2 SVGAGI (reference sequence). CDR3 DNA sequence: TGTGCCAGCAGTACGGGACAGGGAACCTACGAGCAGTACTTC. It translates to CASSTGQGTYEQYF.

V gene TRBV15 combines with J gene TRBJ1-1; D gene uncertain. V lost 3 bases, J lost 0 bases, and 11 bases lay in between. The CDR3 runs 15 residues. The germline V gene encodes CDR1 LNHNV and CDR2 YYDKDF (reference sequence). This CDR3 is CATSSTTPMNTEAFF. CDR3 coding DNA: TGTGCCACCAGCAGTACAACCCCTATGAACACTGAAGCTTTCTTT. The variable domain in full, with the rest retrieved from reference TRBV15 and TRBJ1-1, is DAMVIQNPRYQVTQFGKPVTLSCSQTLNHNVMYWYQQKSSQAPKLLFHYYDKDFNNEADTPDNFQSRRPNTSFCFLDIRSPGLGDTAMYLCATSSTTPMNTEAFFGQGTRLTVV.

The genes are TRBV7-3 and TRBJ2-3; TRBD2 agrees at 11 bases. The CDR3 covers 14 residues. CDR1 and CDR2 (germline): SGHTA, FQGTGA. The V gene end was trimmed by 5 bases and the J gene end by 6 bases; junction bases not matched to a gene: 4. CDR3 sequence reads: CASSLLAGVDTQYF. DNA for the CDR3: TGTGCCAGCAGCCTACTAGCGGGAGTGGATACGCAGTATTTT.

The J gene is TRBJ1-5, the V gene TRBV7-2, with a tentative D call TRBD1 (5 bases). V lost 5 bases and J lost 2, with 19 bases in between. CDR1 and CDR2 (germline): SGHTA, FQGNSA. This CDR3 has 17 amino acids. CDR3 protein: CASSPTPGTVGNQPQHF. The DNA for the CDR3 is TGTGCCAGCAGCCCCACTCCCGGGACGGTCGGCAATCAGCCCCAGCATTTT.

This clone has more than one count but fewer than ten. The CDR3 is CASSVAGGRYLPSELFF. The DNA of the CDR3 is TGTGCCAGCAGCGTAGCGGGAGGGAGATACTTACCGTCGGAGCTGTTTTTT. This chain connects TRBV9 to TRBJ2-2; 8 bases match TRBD2. This CDR3 contains 17 residues. CDR1 and CDR2 from the germline V gene are SGDLS and YYNGEE. V lost 0 bases and J lost 10; bases outside the gene matches: 14.

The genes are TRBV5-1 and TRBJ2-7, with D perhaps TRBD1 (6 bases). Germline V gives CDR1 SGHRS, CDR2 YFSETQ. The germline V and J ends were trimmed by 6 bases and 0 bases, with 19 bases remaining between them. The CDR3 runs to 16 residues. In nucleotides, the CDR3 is TGCGCCAGCATAAGCTCGAGACAGGTTAGCTCCTACGAGCAGTACTTC. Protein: CASISSRQVSSYEQYF.

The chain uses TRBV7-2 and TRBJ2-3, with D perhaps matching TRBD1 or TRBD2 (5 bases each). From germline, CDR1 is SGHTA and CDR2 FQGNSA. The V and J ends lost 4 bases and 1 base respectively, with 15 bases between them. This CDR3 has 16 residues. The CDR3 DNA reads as TGTGCCAGCAGCTCCCCCCGGGGCCTGGGCACAGATACGCAGTATTTT. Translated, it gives CASSSPRGLGTDTQYF.

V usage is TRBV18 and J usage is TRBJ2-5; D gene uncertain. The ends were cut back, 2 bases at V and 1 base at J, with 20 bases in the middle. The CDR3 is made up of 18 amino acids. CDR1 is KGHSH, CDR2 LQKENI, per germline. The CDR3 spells CASSPSSVWAGSQETQYF. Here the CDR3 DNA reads TGTGCCAGCTCACCAAGCTCCGTCTGGGCTGGCAGCCAAGAGACCCAGTACTTC.

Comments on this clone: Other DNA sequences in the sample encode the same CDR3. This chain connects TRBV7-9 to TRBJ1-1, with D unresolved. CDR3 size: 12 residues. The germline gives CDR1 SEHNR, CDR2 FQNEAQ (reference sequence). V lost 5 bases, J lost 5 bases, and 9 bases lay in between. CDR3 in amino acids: CASSRGDTEAFF. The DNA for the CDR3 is TGTGCCAGCAGCCGGGGAGATACTGAAGCTTTCTTT.

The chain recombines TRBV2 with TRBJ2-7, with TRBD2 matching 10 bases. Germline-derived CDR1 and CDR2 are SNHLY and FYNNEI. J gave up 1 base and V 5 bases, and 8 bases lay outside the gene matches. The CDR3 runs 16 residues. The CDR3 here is CASSTSLAGESYEQYF. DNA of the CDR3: TGTGCCAGCAGTACTTCCCTAGCGGGAGAATCCTACGAGCAGTACTTC.

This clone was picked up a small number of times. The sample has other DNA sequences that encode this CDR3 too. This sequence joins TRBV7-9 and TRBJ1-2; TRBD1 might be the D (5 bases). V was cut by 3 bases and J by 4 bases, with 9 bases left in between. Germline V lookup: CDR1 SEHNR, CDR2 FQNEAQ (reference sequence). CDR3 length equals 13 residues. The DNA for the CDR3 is TGTGCCAGCAGCTTGGGGGACGGCTATGGCTACACCTTC. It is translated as CASSLGDGYGYTF.